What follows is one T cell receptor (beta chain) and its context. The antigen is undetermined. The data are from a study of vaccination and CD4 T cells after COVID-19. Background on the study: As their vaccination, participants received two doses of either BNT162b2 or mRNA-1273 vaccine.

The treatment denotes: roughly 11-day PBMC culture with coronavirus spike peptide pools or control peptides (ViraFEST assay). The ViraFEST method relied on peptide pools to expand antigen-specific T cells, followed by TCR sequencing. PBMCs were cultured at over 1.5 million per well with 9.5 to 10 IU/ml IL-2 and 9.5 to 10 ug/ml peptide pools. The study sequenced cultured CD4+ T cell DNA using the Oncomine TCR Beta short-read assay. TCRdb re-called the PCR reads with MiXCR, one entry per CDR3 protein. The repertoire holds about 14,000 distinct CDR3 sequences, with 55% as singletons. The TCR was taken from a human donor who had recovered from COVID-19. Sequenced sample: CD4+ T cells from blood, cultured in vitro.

The CDR3 here is CASSARLAGGKETQYF. The CDR3 nucleotides are TGTGCCAGCAGCGCCCGACTAGCGGGAGGGAAAGAGACCCAGTACTTC. The chain is built from TRBV7-2 and TRBJ2-5; 14 nucleotides agree with TRBD2. V gave up 5 bases and J gave up 3 bases; unmatched junction bases: 5. CDR1 SGHTA and CDR2 FQGNSA come from the germline V gene. The CDR3 is 16 amino acids.